This T cell receptor (beta chain) appears in the sequencing data of a study of T-cell memory formation after mild COVID-19. Study-wide results and limits: Clones shrinking from day 15 to 85 showed even CD4/CD8 mixes; later expanders tilted CD4+. The study detected some responding clones in pre-infection memory, suggesting cross-reactive memory joined. Proof of SARS-CoV-2 specificity was absent for the second-wave clones that crested on day 37.

TCR alpha and TCR beta cDNA libraries carrying sample barcodes and UMIs were produced by 5'RACE using constant-segment primers. MiXCR, applied by TCRdb to the 5' RACE reads, yields one record per CDR3 protein. This table holds about 560,000 distinct CDR3 sequences, less than 25% found once. Germline CDR1 MNHNY, CDR2 SVGAGI (reference sequence). Trimming at V came to 2 bases and at J to 8 bases, leaving 9 bases not matched to a gene. The CDR3 loop spans 16 amino acids. In regard to this clonotype: Its specificity is not known.

The chain joins TRBV6-6 to TRBJ2-1, with 10 bases aligning to TRBD2. The sequenced sample was PBMCs or a T cell subset sorted from them (not recorded which). The origin of this receptor is an adult woman who had mild COVID-19 (a few samples of this study predate the infection). Cell type and time point are not known. This CDR3 is CASSYALAGAWDEQFF. The CDR3, as DNA: TGTGCCAGCAGTTACGCGCTAGCGGGGGCGTGGGATGAGCAGTTCTTC.